This is a list of T cell receptor beta chains from one sample in a study of blood T cell repertoires in COVID-19. Sequenced by immunoSEQ multiplex PCR; TCRdb stores in-frame clones only, minus some. The data contain 85,000 to 120,000 clones, about 90% of them singletons. Material for sequencing was peripheral blood. These TCRs come from a man aged 45-65 years with active COVID-19. CDR3s include the opening cysteine and the closing phenylalanine or tryptophan. A D gene is named only where the DNA matches it firmly. Clone size is shown for a subset of rows, as once, few, many or a class of expanded clone.

abundance	d_gene	v_gene	j_gene	CDR3aa	CDR3nt
NA	NA	TRBV7-2	TRBJ1-5	CASSLAGGAGRFGNQPQHF	TGTGCCAGCAGCTTAGCGGGTGGGGCAGGGAGGTTTGGCAATCAGCCCCAGCATTTT
NA	TRBD2	TRBV11-3	TRBJ2-3	CASSNTSGTQYF	TGTGCCAGCAGCAATACTAGCGGTACGCAGTATTTT
NA	TRBD1	TRBV18	TRBJ2-2	CASSSLQGKVGELFF	TGTGCCAGCTCATCCCTACAGGGGAAGGTCGGGGAGCTGTTTTTT
NA	TRBD2	TRBV2	TRBJ2-5	CASSAGLAGQETQYF	TGTGCCAGCAGCGCCGGACTAGCGGGACAAGAGACCCAGTACTTC
NA	NA	TRBV5-4	TRBJ1-2	CASSPEVGFYGYTF	TGTGCCAGCAGCCCCGAGGTAGGCTTCTATGGCTACACCTTC
NA	TRBD1	TRBV6-5	TRBJ1-3	CASSYRQGSSGNTIYF	TGTGCCAGCAGTTACCGACAGGGGAGCTCTGGAAACACCATATATTTT
NA	NA	TRBV11-2	TRBJ2-5	CASSHGETQYF	TGTGCCAGCAGCCACGGAGAGACCCAGTACTTC
NA	TRBD1	TRBV3-1/TRBV3-2	TRBJ2-7	CASSQDRDRPYEQYF	TGTGCCAGCAGCCAAGATCGGGACAGACCCTACGAGCAGTACTTC
few	TRBD2	TRBV11-1	TRBJ2-7	CASSFSGGASYEQYF	TGTGCCAGCAGCTTTTCGGGGGGGGCTTCCTACGAGCAGTACTTC
NA	NA	TRBV30	TRBJ2-1	CAMEGRNEQFF	TGTGCCATGGAAGGGAGGAATGAGCAGTTCTTC
few	TRBD1	TRBV7-9	TRBJ1-6	CASSPTPLTGNSPLHF	TGTGCCAGCAGCCCTACCCCTCTGACAGGGAATTCACCCCTCCACTTT
NA	NA	TRBV10-3	TRBJ2-7	CATGQSTYEQYF	TGTGCCACTGGACAATCCACCTACGAGCAGTACTTC
NA	TRBD1	TRBV5-1	TRBJ2-7	CASSVSPGGYEQYF	TGCGCCAGCAGCGTAAGTCCAGGGGGCTACGAGCAGTACTTC
once	TRBD1	TRBV6-6	TRBJ1-5	CASSSNRGGGQPQHF	TGTGCCAGCAGTTCAAACAGGGGAGGAGGTCAGCCCCAGCATTTT
NA	NA	TRBV7-8	TRBJ2-3	CASSLGIIQGSTDTQYF	TGTGCCAGCAGCTTAGGTATTATCCAGGGGAGCACAGATACGCAGTATTTT
once	NA	TRBV6-5	TRBJ1-6	CASMEGLAESPLHF	TGTGCCAGCATGGAGGGCTTAGCGGAATCACCCCTCCACTTT
NA	TRBD1	TRBV5-1	TRBJ1-6	CASSLGAGGVNSPLHF	TGCGCCAGCAGCTTGGGGGCAGGGGGCGTGAATTCACCCCTCCACTTT
NA	NA	TRBV7-2	TRBJ2-5	CASSFRGGEETQYF	TGTGCCAGCAGCTTTAGGGGGGGCGAAGAGACCCAGTACTTC
NA	TRBD2	TRBV4-1	TRBJ2-7	CASSQVASGGTPYEQYF	TGCGCCAGCAGCCAAGTGGCTAGCGGGGGTACACCCTACGAGCAGTACTTC
NA	TRBD1	TRBV7-9	TRBJ1-4	CASSLTGATNEKLFF	TGTGCCAGCAGCCTAACAGGGGCAACTAATGAAAAACTGTTTTTT
NA	TRBD2	TRBV7-2	TRBJ2-7	CASSLSYSGGADEQYF	TGTGCCAGCAGCTTAAGTTACAGCGGGGGGGCGGACGAGCAGTACTTC
NA	NA	TRBV19	TRBJ1-6	CASSANRDTNSPLHF	TGTGCCAGTAGTGCCAACCGGGACACAAATTCACCCCTCCACTTT
NA	TRBD2	TRBV4-2	TRBJ2-3	CASSEGAGGQADTQYF	TGTGCCAGCAGCGAAGGGGCGGGGGGGCAAGCAGATACGCAGTATTTT
few	TRBD1	TRBV4-1	TRBJ1-2	CASSRWTGGDYGYTF	TGCGCCAGCAGCCGGTGGACAGGGGGCGATTATGGCTACACCTTC
NA	NA	TRBV29-1	TRBJ2-2	CSVRDSNTGELFF	TGCAGCGTGCGGGACAGCAACACCGGGGAGCTGTTTTTT
NA	TRBD1	TRBV19	TRBJ2-5	CASSRAGGRGQETQYF	TGTGCCAGTAGCAGAGCAGGGGGAAGGGGCCAAGAGACCCAGTACTTC
NA	TRBD2	TRBV9	TRBJ2-1	CASRQGTNYNEQFF	TGTGCCAGCAGGCAAGGGACTAACTACAATGAGCAGTTCTTC
NA	NA	TRBV5-4	TRBJ1-5	CASSLGLNQPQHF	TGTGCCAGCAGCTTGGGACTAAATCAGCCCCAGCATTTT
NA	TRBD1	TRBV23-1	TRBJ2-2	CASSQYQGAHVSAGELFF	TGCGCCAGCAGTCAATACCAGGGGGCACACGTTTCAGCCGGGGAGCTGTTTTTT